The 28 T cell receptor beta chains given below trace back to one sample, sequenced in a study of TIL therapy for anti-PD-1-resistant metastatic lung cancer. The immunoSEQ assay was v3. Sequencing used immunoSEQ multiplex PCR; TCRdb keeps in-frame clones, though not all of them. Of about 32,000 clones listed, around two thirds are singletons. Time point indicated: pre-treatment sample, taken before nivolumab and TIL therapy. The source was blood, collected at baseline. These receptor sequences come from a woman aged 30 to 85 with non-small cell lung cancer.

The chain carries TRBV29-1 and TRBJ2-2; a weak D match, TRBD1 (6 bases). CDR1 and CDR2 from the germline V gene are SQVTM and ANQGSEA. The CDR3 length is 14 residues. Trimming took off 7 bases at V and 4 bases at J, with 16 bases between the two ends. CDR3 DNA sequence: TGCAGCGGGATACAGGGAAGTTTCACCGGGGAGCTGTTTTTT. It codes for CSGIQGSFTGELFF.

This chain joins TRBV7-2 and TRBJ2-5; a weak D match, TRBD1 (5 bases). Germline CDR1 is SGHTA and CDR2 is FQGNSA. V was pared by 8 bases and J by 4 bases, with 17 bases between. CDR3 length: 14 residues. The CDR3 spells CASQERTRGETQYF. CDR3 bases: TGTGCCAGCCAAGAGAGGACAAGGGGAGAGACCCAGTACTTC.

DNA of the CDR3: TGTGCCAGCAGTTTTCGCCGGGACAGGGGAGTAGCTTTCTTT. Translated: CASSFRRDRGVAFF. The rearrangement uses TRBV27 and TRBJ1-1; 10 nucleotides line up with TRBD1. The CDR3 sequence is 14 residues long. Losses at the gene ends were 3 bases for V and 10 bases for J; bases not matched to a gene: 8. Germline CDR1 reads MNHEY; CDR2 reads SMNVEV (reference sequence).

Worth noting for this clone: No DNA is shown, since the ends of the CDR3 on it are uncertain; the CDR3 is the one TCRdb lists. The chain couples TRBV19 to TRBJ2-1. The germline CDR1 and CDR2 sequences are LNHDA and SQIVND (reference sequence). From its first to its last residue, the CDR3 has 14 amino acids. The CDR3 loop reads CASSMGYFGNEQFF.

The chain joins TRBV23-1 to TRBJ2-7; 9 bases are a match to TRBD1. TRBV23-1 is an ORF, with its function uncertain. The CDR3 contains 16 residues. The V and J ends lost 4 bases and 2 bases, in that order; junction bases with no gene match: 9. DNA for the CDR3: TGCGCCAGCAGTCGCTTCTCCCGGGACAGGGCCTACGAGCAGTACTTC. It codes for CASSRFSRDRAYEQYF.

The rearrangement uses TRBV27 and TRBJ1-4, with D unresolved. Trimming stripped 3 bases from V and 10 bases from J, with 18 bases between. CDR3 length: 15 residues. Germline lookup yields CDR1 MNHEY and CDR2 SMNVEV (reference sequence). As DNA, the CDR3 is TGTGCCAGCAGTTTGGCTGGGCGGCCTCGGGGAAAACTGTTTTTT. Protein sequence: CASSLAGRPRGKLFF.

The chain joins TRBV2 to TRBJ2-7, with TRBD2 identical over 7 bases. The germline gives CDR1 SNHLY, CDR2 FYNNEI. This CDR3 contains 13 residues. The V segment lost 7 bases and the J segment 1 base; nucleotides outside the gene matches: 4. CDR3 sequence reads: CASTREVSYEQYF. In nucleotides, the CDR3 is TGTGCCAGCACCCGGGAGGTATCCTACGAGCAGTACTTC.

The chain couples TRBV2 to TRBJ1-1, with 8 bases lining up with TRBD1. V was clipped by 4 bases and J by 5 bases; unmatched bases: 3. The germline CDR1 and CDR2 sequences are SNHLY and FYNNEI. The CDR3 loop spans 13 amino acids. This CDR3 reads CASSVGQETEAFF. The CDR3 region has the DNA TGTGCCAGCAGTGTGGGACAGGAGACTGAAGCTTTCTTT.

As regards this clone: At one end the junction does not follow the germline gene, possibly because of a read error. CDR3 amino acids: CASSTYSGAPRSVDF. The CDR3 nucleotides read TGTGCCAGCAGCACGTATTCGGGGGCCCCGAGGTCCGTTGATTTT. V and J are TRBV7-9 and TRBJ2-3; the D call may be TRBD1 or TRBD2 (6 bases each). Germline V gene lookup returns CDR1 SEHNR and CDR2 FQNEAQ (reference sequence). There are 15 residues in the CDR3.

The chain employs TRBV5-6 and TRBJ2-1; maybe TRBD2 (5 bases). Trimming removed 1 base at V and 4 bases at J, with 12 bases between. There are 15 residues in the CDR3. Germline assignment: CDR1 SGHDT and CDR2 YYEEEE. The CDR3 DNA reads TGTGCCAGCAGCTTGAAGCCCACGGGATACAATGAGCAGTTCTTC. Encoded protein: CASSLKPTGYNEQFF. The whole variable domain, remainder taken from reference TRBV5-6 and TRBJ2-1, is DAGVTQSPTHLIKTRGQQVTLRCSPKSGHDTVSWYQQALGQGPQFIFQYYEEEERQRGNFPDRFSGHQFPNYSSELNVNALLLGDSALYLCASSLKPTGYNEQFFGPGTRLTVL.

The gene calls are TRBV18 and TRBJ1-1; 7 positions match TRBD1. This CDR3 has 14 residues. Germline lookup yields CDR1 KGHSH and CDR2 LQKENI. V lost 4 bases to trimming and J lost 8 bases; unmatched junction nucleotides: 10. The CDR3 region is CASSHKLDRVEAFF. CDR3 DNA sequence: TGTGCCAGCTCACACAAACTTGACAGGGTAGAAGCTTTCTTT.

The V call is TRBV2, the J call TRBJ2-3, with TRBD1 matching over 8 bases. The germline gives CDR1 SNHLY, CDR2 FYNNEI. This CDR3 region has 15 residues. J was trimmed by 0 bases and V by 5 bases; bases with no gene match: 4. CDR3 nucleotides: TGTGCCAGCAGTCCGGGACAGGAAAGCACAGATACGCAGTATTTT. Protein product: CASSPGQESTDTQYF.

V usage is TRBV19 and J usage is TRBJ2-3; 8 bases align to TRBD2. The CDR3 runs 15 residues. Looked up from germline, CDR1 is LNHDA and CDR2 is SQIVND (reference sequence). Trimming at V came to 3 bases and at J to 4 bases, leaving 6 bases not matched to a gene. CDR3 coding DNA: TGTGCCAGTAGTATCCGGCGGGAGGTCGCAGATACGCAGTATTTT. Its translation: CASSIRREVADTQYF.

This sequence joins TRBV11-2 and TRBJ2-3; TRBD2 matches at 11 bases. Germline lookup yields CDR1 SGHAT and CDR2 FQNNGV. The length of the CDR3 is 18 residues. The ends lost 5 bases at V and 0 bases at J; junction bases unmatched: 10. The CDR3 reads CASSRLAGPISSTDTQYF. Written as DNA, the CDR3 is TGTGCCAGCAGCAGACTAGCGGGACCAATTTCTAGCACAGATACGCAGTATTTT. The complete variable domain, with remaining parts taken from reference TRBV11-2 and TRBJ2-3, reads EAGVAQSPRYKIIEKRQSVAFWCNPISGHATLYWYQQILGQGPKLLIQFQNNGVVDDSQLPKDRFSAERLKGVDSTLKIQPAKLEDSAVYLCASSRLAGPISSTDTQYFGPGTRLTVL.

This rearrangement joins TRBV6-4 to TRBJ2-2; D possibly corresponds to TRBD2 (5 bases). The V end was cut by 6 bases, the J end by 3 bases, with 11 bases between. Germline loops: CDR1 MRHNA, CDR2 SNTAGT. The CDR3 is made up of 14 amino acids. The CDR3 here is CASRRAWDTGELFF. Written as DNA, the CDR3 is TGTGCCAGCAGGAGGGCCTGGGACACCGGGGAGCTGTTTTTT.

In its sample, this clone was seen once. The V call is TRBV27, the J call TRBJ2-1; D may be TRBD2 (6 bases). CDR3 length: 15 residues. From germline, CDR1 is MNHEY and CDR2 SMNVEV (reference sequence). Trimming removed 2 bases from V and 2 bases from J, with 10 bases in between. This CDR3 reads CASSLAGIPYNEQFF. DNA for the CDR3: TGTGCCAGCAGTTTAGCGGGAATCCCCTACAATGAGCAGTTCTTC.

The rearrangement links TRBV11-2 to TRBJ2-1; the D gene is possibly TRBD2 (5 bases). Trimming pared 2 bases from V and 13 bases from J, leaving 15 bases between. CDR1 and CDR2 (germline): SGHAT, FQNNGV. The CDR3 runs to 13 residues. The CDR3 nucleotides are TGTGCCAGCAGCTTAAGAGCGGCTAGCCCCCAGTTCTTC. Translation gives CASSLRAASPQFF.

The CDR3 DNA reads TGTGCCATCAGTGAGTCTACTGAAGCTTTCTTT. Protein product: CAISESTEAFF. The chain combines TRBV10-3 with TRBJ1-1, with D uncertain. CDR3 size: 11 residues. Germline V lookup: CDR1 ENHRY, CDR2 SYGVKD. The germline V and J ends were trimmed by 0 bases and 5 bases, with 1 base remaining between them.

CDR3 region: CASSRQGTSSGNTIYF. The CDR3 DNA sequence: TGTGCCAGCAGTCGACAGGGTACCAGCTCTGGAAACACCATATATTTT. The V and J genes are TRBV7-9 and TRBJ1-3, with 7 bases lining up with TRBD1. V lost 6 bases, J lost 0 bases, and 8 bases stayed unmatched. CDR1 and CDR2 from the germline V gene are SEHNR and FQNEAQ (reference sequence). CDR3 length: 16 amino acids.

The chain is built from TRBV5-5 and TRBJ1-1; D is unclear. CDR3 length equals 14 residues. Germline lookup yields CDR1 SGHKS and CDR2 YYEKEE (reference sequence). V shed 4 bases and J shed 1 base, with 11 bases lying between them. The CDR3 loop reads CASSPWTANTEAFF. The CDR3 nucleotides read TGTGCCAGCAGCCCATGGACGGCGAACACTGAAGCTTTCTTT. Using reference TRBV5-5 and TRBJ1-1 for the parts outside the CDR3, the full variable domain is DAGVTQSPTHLIKTRGQQVTLRCSPISGHKSVSWYQQVLGQGPQFIFQYYEKEERGRGNFPDRFSARQFPNYSSELNVNALLLGDSALYLCASSPWTANTEAFFGQGTRLTVV.

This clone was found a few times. The CDR3 loop reads CAWSATTGGYGYTF. In DNA, the CDR3 is TGTGCCTGGAGTGCGACTACAGGGGGGTATGGCTACACCTTC. This chain links TRBV30 with TRBJ1-2, with TRBD1 matching 8 bases. The V and J ends lost 1 base and 5 bases, in that order; junction bases with no gene match: 6. CDR3 length equals 14 residues. Germline V lookup: CDR1 GTSNPN, CDR2 SVGIG (reference sequence).

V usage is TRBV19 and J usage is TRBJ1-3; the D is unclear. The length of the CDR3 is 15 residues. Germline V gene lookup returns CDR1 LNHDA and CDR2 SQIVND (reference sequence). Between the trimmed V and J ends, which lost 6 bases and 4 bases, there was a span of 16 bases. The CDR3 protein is CASRHPRQEGNTIYF. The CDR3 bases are TGTGCCAGTAGACACCCAAGGCAGGAGGGAAACACCATATATTTT.

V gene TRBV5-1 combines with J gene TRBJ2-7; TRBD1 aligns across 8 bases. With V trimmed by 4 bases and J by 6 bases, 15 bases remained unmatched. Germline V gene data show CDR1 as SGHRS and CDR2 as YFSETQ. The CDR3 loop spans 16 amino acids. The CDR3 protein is CASSHRGGQGGVEQYF. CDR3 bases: TGCGCCAGCAGCCACCGGGGAGGACAGGGCGGGGTCGAGCAGTACTTC.

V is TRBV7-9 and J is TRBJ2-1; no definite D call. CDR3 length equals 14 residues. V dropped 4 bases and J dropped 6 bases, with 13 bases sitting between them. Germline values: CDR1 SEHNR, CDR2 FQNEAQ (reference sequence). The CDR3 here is CASSYLTPGNEQFF. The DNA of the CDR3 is TGTGCCAGCAGCTACTTGACACCCGGCAATGAGCAGTTCTTC.

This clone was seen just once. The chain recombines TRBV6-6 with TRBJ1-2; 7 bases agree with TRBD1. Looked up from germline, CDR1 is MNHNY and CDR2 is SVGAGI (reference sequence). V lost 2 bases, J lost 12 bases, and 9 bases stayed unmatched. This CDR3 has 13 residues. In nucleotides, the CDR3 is TGTGCCAGCAGTTACGGAGGGGGCGCAGAAAACACCTTC. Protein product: CASSYGGGAENTF.

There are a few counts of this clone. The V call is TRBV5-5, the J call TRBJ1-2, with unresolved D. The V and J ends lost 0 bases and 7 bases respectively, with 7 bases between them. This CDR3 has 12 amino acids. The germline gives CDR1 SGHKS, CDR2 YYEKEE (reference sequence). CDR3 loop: CASSLDTVGYTF. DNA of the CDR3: TGTGCCAGCAGCTTGGATACGGTTGGCTACACCTTC. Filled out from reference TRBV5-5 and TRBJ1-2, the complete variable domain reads DAGVTQSPTHLIKTRGQQVTLRCSPISGHKSVSWYQQVLGQGPQFIFQYYEKEERGRGNFPDRFSARQFPNYSSELNVNALLLGDSALYLCASSLDTVGYTFGSGTRLTVV.

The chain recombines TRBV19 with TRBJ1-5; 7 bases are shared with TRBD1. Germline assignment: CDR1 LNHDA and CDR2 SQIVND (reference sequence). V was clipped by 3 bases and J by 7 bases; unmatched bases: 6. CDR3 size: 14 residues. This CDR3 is CASSMKGGWQPQHF. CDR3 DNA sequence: TGTGCCAGTAGTATGAAAGGGGGCTGGCAGCCCCAGCATTTT.

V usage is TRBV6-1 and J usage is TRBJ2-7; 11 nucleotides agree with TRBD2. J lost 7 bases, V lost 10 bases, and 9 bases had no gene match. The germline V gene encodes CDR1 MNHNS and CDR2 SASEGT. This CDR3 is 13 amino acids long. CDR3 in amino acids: CATKTSGSKEQYF. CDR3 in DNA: TGTGCCACCAAAACTAGCGGGAGCAAAGAGCAGTACTTC.